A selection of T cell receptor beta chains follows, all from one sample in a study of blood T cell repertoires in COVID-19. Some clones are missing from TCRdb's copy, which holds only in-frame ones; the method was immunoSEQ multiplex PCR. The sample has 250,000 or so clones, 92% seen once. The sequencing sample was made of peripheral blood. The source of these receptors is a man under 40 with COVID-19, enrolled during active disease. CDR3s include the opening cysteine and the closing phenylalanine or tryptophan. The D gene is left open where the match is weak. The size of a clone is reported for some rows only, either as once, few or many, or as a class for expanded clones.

cdr3_aa: CASSAGTPANSPLHF
cdr3_nt: TGTGCCAGCAGCGCTGGGACACCGGCCAATTCACCCCTCCACTTT
v_call: TRBV9
j_call: TRBJ1-6
d_call: -
clone_size: once

cdr3_aa: CASSGSDNSPLHF
cdr3_nt: TGTGCCAGCAGCGGTTCGGATAATTCACCCCTCCACTTT
v_call: TRBV5-4
j_call: TRBJ1-6
d_call: -
clone_size: -

cdr3_aa: CASSPGGLGTQYF
cdr3_nt: TGTGCCAGCAGTCCTGGGGGGTTAGGAACCCAGTACTTC
v_call: TRBV6-6
j_call: TRBJ2-5
d_call: -
clone_size: -

cdr3_aa: CASTLLNGVGEQYF
cdr3_nt: TGTGCCAGCACCCTCCTCAACGGGGTCGGCGAGCAGTACTTC
v_call: TRBV2
j_call: TRBJ2-7
d_call: -
clone_size: -

cdr3_aa: CASSEQLSYGYTF
cdr3_nt: TGCGCCAGCAGCGAACAGCTATCCTATGGCTACACCTTC
v_call: TRBV10-2
j_call: TRBJ1-2
d_call: -
clone_size: -

cdr3_aa: CASSQISGGAVEQFF
cdr3_nt: TGTGCCAGCAGCCAAATTAGCGGGGGGGCGGTTGAGCAGTTCTTC
v_call: TRBV4-2
j_call: TRBJ2-1
d_call: TRBD2
clone_size: -

cdr3_aa: CSVDPGGNQPQHF
cdr3_nt: TGCAGCGTGGACCCCGGGGGCAATCAGCCCCAGCATTTT
v_call: TRBV29-1
j_call: TRBJ1-5
d_call: -
clone_size: -

cdr3_aa: CASSESERGLRDEKLFF
cdr3_nt: TGTGCCAGCAGTGAAAGTGAGCGGGGGCTGAGGGATGAAAAACTGTTTTTT
v_call: TRBV6-1
j_call: TRBJ1-4
d_call: -
clone_size: once

cdr3_aa: CASSLDRAGREQYF
cdr3_nt: TGTGCCAGCAGCTTAGATCGAGCAGGGCGGGAGCAGTACTTC
v_call: TRBV11-2
j_call: TRBJ2-7
d_call: -
clone_size: -

cdr3_aa: CASTYGGVSVETQYF
cdr3_nt: TGTGCCAGCACTTACGGGGGTGTATCCGTGGAGACCCAGTACTTC
v_call: TRBV7-2
j_call: TRBJ2-5
d_call: -
clone_size: -

cdr3_aa: CASSETGGGYGYTF
cdr3_nt: TGTGCCAGCAGTGAAACAGGGGGTGGCTATGGCTACACCTTC
v_call: TRBV2
j_call: TRBJ1-2
d_call: TRBD1
clone_size: -

cdr3_aa: CASSWTGVLNEKLFF
cdr3_nt: TGTGCCAGCAGTTGGACAGGGGTACTTAATGAAAAACTGTTTTTT
v_call: TRBV28
j_call: TRBJ1-4
d_call: TRBD1
clone_size: -

cdr3_aa: CASSGGGSSYEQYF
cdr3_nt: TGTGCCAGCAGCGGTGGGGGGAGCTCCTACGAGCAGTACTTC
v_call: TRBV3-1/TRBV3-2
j_call: TRBJ2-7
d_call: -
clone_size: -

cdr3_aa: CASRAGELNTEAFF
cdr3_nt: TGTGCCAGCAGGGCGGGGGAACTGAACACTGAAGCTTTCTTT
v_call: TRBV2
j_call: TRBJ1-1
d_call: -
clone_size: -

cdr3_aa: CASSFGGSEAFF
cdr3_nt: TGTGCCAGCAGTTTCGGGGGGAGTGAAGCTTTCTTT
v_call: TRBV12-3/TRBV12-4
j_call: TRBJ1-1
d_call: -
clone_size: -

cdr3_aa: CASSPGTGSSTDTQYF
cdr3_nt: TGTGCCAGCAGCCCTGGGACAGGGTCTTCCACAGATACGCAGTATTTT
v_call: TRBV11-2
j_call: TRBJ2-3
d_call: TRBD1
clone_size: once

cdr3_aa: CATRSGDFSYEQYF
cdr3_nt: TGTGCCACCAGAAGCGGGGACTTCTCCTACGAGCAGTACTTC
v_call: TRBV15
j_call: TRBJ2-7
d_call: TRBD2
clone_size: -

cdr3_aa: CASRARGAKGYTF
cdr3_nt: TGTGCCAGCAGGGCCAGGGGGGCGAAGGGCTACACCTTC
v_call: TRBV5-6
j_call: TRBJ1-2
d_call: TRBD1
clone_size: -

cdr3_aa: CASSYSGFNTEAFF
cdr3_nt: TGTGCCAGCAGTTACTCCGGGTTTAACACTGAAGCTTTCTTT
v_call: TRBV6-5
j_call: TRBJ1-1
d_call: -
clone_size: -

cdr3_aa: CASSPLGLAGLGETQYF
cdr3_nt: TGTGCCAGCTCACCCCTAGGACTAGCGGGGCTCGGAGAGACCCAGTACTTC
v_call: TRBV18
j_call: TRBJ2-5
d_call: TRBD2
clone_size: -

cdr3_aa: CASSMSGGSTDTQYF
cdr3_nt: TGTGCCAGTAGTATGTCGGGGGGGAGCACAGATACGCAGTATTTT
v_call: TRBV19
j_call: TRBJ2-3
d_call: TRBD2
clone_size: -

cdr3_aa: CASSPLGAMEPQHF
cdr3_nt: TGTGCCAGCTCACCACTTGGGGCCATGGAGCCCCAGCATTTT
v_call: TRBV18
j_call: TRBJ1-5
d_call: -
clone_size: -